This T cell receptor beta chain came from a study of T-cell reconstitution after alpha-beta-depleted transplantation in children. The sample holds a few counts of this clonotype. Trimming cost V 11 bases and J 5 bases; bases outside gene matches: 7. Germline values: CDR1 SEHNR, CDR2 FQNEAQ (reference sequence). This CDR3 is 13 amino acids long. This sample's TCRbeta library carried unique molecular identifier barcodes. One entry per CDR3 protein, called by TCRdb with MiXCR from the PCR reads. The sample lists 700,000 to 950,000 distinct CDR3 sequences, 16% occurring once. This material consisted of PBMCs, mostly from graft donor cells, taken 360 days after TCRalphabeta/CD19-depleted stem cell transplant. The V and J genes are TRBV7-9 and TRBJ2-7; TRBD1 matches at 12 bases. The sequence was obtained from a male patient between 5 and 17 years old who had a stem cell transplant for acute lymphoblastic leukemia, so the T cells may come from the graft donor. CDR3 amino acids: CALGDRGRNEQYF. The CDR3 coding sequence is TGTGCCTTGGGGGACAGGGGGCGCAACGAGCAGTACTTC.